These 23 T cell receptor beta chains originate from one sample sequenced in a study of beta chain features in type 1 diabetes. Findings and caveats of the study: A moderate, significant TCRB CDR3 shortening appeared in type 1 diabetes across four CD4+ subsets.

Every isolated RNA sample was fully reverse transcribed, so sequencing captured expressed TCRB transcripts. The repertoire was sequenced with immunoSEQ multiplex PCR; TCRdb's copy has only in-frame clones and lacks some. In the table there are around 120,000 clones, around a sixth of which are singletons. Antigens of these TCRs are unknown. What was sequenced was central memory CD4+ T cells from blood. The receptors derive from a man younger than 35 with type 1 diabetes.

The chain is built from TRBV7-3 and TRBJ2-3; D might be TRBD2 (7 bases). Germline CDR1 reads SGHTA; CDR2 reads FQGTGA. Trimming left V 5 bases short and J 3 bases short, with 18 bases between. The length of the CDR3 is 16 residues. The CDR3 DNA is TGTGCCAGCAGCCCCAGGCTGGGGGGGCCAACAGATACGCAGTATTTT. This sequence encodes CASSPRLGGPTDTQYF.

The chain carries TRBV2 and TRBJ2-7, with a tentative D call TRBD1 (6 bases). The ends were cut back, 6 bases at V and 3 bases at J, with 21 bases in the middle. CDR1 and CDR2 (germline): SNHLY, FYNNEI. This CDR3 comprises 16 residues. The CDR3 here is CASRPAGGTGSYEQYF. The CDR3 region has the DNA TGTGCCAGCAGACCTGCTGGTGGTACAGGGAGCTACGAGCAGTACTTC.

The chain recombines TRBV30 with TRBJ2-2, with D uncertain. CDR1 and CDR2 (germline): GTSNPN, SVGIG (reference sequence). The CDR3 contains 15 residues. V gave up 5 bases and J gave up 6 bases, with 19 bases separating them. CDR3 amino acids: CAWHKSAQQSGELFF. The CDR3 coding sequence is TGTGCCTGGCACAAATCGGCCCAGCAGTCCGGGGAGCTGTTTTTT.

The chain carries TRBV7-2 and TRBJ2-7; the match to TRBD1 covers 7 bases. After removal of 4 bases from V and 1 base from J, the junction contained 10 bases not matched to a gene. Germline V gene data show CDR1 as SGHTA and CDR2 as FQGNSA. The CDR3 contains 16 residues. CDR3: CASSSTDRVRSYEQYF. The DNA of the CDR3 is TGTGCCAGCAGCTCGACAGACAGGGTGAGGTCCTACGAGCAGTACTTC.

The CDR3: CAWSGRTGVSNQPQHF. CDR3 bases: TGTGCCTGGAGTGGTAGGACAGGGGTAAGCAATCAGCCCCAGCATTTT. The chain is built from TRBV30 and TRBJ1-5; 9 bases map to TRBD1. The CDR3 covers 16 residues. V lost 1 base to trimming and J lost 1 base; unmatched junction nucleotides: 5. Per the germline V gene, CDR1 is GTSNPN and CDR2 is SVGIG (reference sequence).

This clone appeared a few times. The rearrangement uses TRBV2 and TRBJ2-1, with 8 bases that match TRBD1. CDR1 is SNHLY, CDR2 FYNNEI, per germline. The CDR3 is made up of 14 amino acids. After removal of 10 bases from V and 5 bases from J, the junction contained 10 bases not matched to a gene. The CDR3 spells CATDPGGAHNEQFF. The DNA for the CDR3 is TGTGCCACCGACCCAGGGGGCGCCCACAATGAGCAGTTCTTC.

This clone has only a few counts. The junction does not match germline at one end; this may be a read error. The genes are TRBV7-7 and TRBJ2-3; D is ambiguous. CDR1 and CDR2 from the germline V gene are SSHAT and FNYEAQ (reference sequence). CDR3 length: 14 residues. CDR3 in amino acids: CASSLGPPTDTQYF. CDR3 DNA sequence: TGTGCTAGCAGCTTAGGACCCCCCACAGATACGCAGTATTTT. The whole variable domain, filled in from reference TRBV7-7 and TRBJ2-3, reads GAGVSQSPRYKVTKRGQDVTLRCDPISSHATLYWYQQALGQGPEFLTYFNYEAQPDKSGLPSDRFSAERPEGSISTLTIQRTEQRDSAMYRCASSLGPPTDTQYFGPGTRLTVL.

This clone has ten or more counts. V and J are TRBV7-2 and TRBJ2-1; TRBD2 is a possible D gene (6 bases). Per the germline V gene, CDR1 is SGHTA and CDR2 is FQGNSA. The CDR3 has 14 residues. V lost 2 bases and J 6 bases, leaving 11 bases between the germline ends. The CDR3 DNA follows: TGTGCCAGCAGCTTAAGGCCGGAGGGCAATGAGCAGTTCTTC. Encoded protein: CASSLRPEGNEQFF.

This clone was seen a handful of times. This chain uses TRBV4-1 with TRBJ2-3; 12 bases are a match to TRBD2. The CDR3 runs 19 residues. Germline CDR1 and CDR2: MGHRA and YSYEKL. J was trimmed by 0 bases and V by 3 bases; bases with no gene match: 10. The CDR3 sequence is CASSQTSGRGPGSTDTQYF. In DNA, the CDR3 is TGCGCCAGCAGCCAGACTAGCGGGAGAGGCCCTGGTAGCACAGATACGCAGTATTTT.

This clone was found a few times. V gene TRBV29-1 combines with J gene TRBJ2-5; possibly TRBD1 for D (6 bases). Trimming took 5 bases from V and 5 from J, leaving 12 bases between them. CDR1 SQVTM and CDR2 ANQGSEA come from the germline V gene. CDR3 length: 12 amino acids. The CDR3 bases are TGCAGCGTTACGGTCGGACAGGAGACCCAGTACTTC. It specifies CSVTVGQETQYF. The variable domain in full, completed from reference TRBV29-1 and TRBJ2-5, reads SAVISQKPSRDICQRGTSLTIQCQVDSQVTMMFWYRQQPGQSLTLIATANQGSEATYESGFVIDKFPISRPNLTFSTLTVSNMSPEDSSIYLCSVTVGQETQYFGPGTRLLVL.

This clone was picked up a small number of times. V usage is TRBV15 and J usage is TRBJ2-3, with 13 bases lining up with TRBD2. The CDR3 covers 18 residues. CDR1 and CDR2 (germline): LNHNV, YYDKDF (reference sequence). Unmatched junction bases numbered 3, after V lost 0 bases and J lost 0 bases. The CDR3 DNA follows: TGTGCCACCAGCAGAGATGGACTAGCGGGAGTTAGCACAGATACGCAGTATTTT. It specifies CATSRDGLAGVSTDTQYF.

This clone was seen more than once but under ten times. V and J are TRBV18 and TRBJ2-7, with unresolved D. The germline V and J ends were trimmed by 7 bases and 0 bases, with 10 bases remaining between them. CDR1 and CDR2 (germline): KGHSH, LQKENI. The length of the CDR3 is 13 residues. Here the CDR3 reads CASCGPNSYEQYF. In DNA, the CDR3 is TGTGCCAGCTGTGGCCCCAACTCCTACGAGCAGTACTTC. The entire variable domain, with the rest obtained from reference TRBV18 and TRBJ2-7, is as follows: NAGVMQNPRHLVRRRGQEARLRCSPMKGHSHVYWYRQLPEEGLKFMVYLQKENIIDESGMPKERFSAEFPKEGPSILRIQQVVRGDSAAYFCASCGPNSYEQYFGPGTRLTVT.

The gene calls are TRBV29-1 and TRBJ2-7; no definite D call. Germline V gives CDR1 SQVTM, CDR2 ANQGSEA. Trimming cost V 5 bases and J 1 base, with 12 bases left between them. The CDR3 is 13 amino acids. The CDR3 DNA reads TGCAGCGTTATATCCAGGCTTTCCTACGAGCAGTACTTC. Protein sequence: CSVISRLSYEQYF.

V usage is TRBV5-1 and J usage is TRBJ2-1; tentatively, D is TRBD2 (5 bases). This CDR3 spans 14 amino acids. V lost 1 base and J lost 7, with 12 bases in between. Looked up from germline, CDR1 is SGHRS and CDR2 is YFSETQ. The CDR3 bases are TGCGCCAGCAGCTTGAGCCCTACGGGGAATGAGCAGTTCTTC. Translation: CASSLSPTGNEQFF. The whole variable domain, remainder taken from reference TRBV5-1 and TRBJ2-1, is KAGVTQTPRYLIKTRGQQVTLSCSPISGHRSVSWYQQTPGQGLQFLFEYFSETQRNKGNFPGRFSGRQFSNSRSEMNVSTLELGDSALYLCASSLSPTGNEQFFGPGTRLTVL.

This clone has only a few counts. V is TRBV7-2 and J is TRBJ2-1; TRBD1 matches at 9 bases. From germline, CDR1 is SGHTA and CDR2 FQGNSA. There are 14 residues in the CDR3. The J segment lost 10 bases and the V segment lost 1 base, leaving 5 bases of the junction unmatched. CDR3 coding DNA: TGTGCCAGCAGCTTAGTTGTCGGGACAGGGGAGCAGTTCTTC. This translates into CASSLVVGTGEQFF.

This clone has more than one count but fewer than ten. The chain recombines TRBV5-4 with TRBJ2-5; tentative D call: TRBD1 (6 bases). With 4 bases removed from V and 2 bases from J, the gap between germline ends came to 12 bases. The CDR3 extends over 14 amino acids. The germline gives CDR1 SGHNT, CDR2 YYREEE (reference sequence). This CDR3 is CASSATDRQETQYF. CDR3 DNA sequence: TGTGCCAGCAGCGCCACCGACAGGCAAGAGACCCAGTACTTC.

This clone was recorded many times. V is TRBV7-2 and J is TRBJ2-4, with D perhaps assigned TRBD1 or TRBD2 (5 bases each). Germline lookup yields CDR1 SGHTA and CDR2 FQGNSA. The V end lost 5 bases, the J end lost 8 bases, and 16 bases lay between the germline ends. The CDR3 loop spans 14 amino acids. The CDR3: CASSPNWDGDIQYF. CDR3 nucleotides: TGTGCCAGCAGCCCTAACTGGGACGGAGACATTCAGTACTTC.

This clone was detected only a few times. The V call is TRBV9, the J call TRBJ1-4; 7 bases line up with TRBD1. J gave up 7 bases and V 4 bases, and 22 bases lay outside the gene matches. CDR1 SGDLS and CDR2 YYNGEE come from the germline V gene. The CDR3 covers 19 residues. The CDR3 protein is CASSPMTGYGSGFGEKLFF. CDR3 DNA: TGTGCCAGCAGCCCAATGACAGGGTATGGCTCTGGATTCGGTGAAAAACTGTTTTTT.

The V gene is TRBV5-1, the J gene TRBJ2-3; no clear D. Germline V gives CDR1 SGHRS, CDR2 YFSETQ. Trimming shortened V by 3 bases and J by 4 bases, and 15 bases separated the two germline ends. The length of the CDR3 is 15 residues. This chain's CDR3 is CASSSGVKPPDTQYF. In DNA, the CDR3 is TGCGCCAGCAGCTCGGGTGTCAAACCCCCAGATACGCAGTATTTT.

This clone was seen only a few times. The V and J genes are TRBV18 and TRBJ1-2, with D uncertain. V was pared by 2 bases and J by 0 bases, with 7 bases between. The germline V gene encodes CDR1 KGHSH and CDR2 LQKENI. This CDR3 spans 14 amino acids. CDR3 coding DNA: TGTGCCAGCTCACCAGACATAGCTAACTATGGCTACACCTTC. Translating gives CASSPDIANYGYTF. Complete variable domain (other parts from reference TRBV18 and TRBJ1-2): NAGVMQNPRHLVRRRGQEARLRCSPMKGHSHVYWYRQLPEEGLKFMVYLQKENIIDESGMPKERFSAEFPKEGPSILRIQQVVRGDSAAYFCASSPDIANYGYTFGSGTRLTVV.

V gene TRBV18 combines with J gene TRBJ1-1; unclear D gene. The CDR3 runs 13 residues. Germline CDR1 is KGHSH and CDR2 is LQKENI. The ends were cut back, 3 bases at V and 11 bases at J, with 16 bases in the middle. CDR3 coding DNA: TGTGCCAGCTCACCGGAGGTTCGAGTAGGGGCTTTCTTT. This encodes CASSPEVRVGAFF.

In this sample, this clone turned up a few times. The chain recombines TRBV7-9 with TRBJ1-5; TRBD1 agrees at 8 bases. Trimming at V came to 5 bases and at J to 1 base, leaving 4 bases not matched to a gene. Germline CDR1 is SEHNR and CDR2 is FQNEAQ (reference sequence). This CDR3 contains 15 residues. The CDR3 here is CASSPTGESNQPQHF. For the CDR3, the DNA is TGTGCCAGCAGCCCGACAGGGGAGAGCAATCAGCCCCAGCATTTT. The full variable domain, with the rest looked up from reference TRBV7-9 and TRBJ1-5, is DTGVSQNPRHKITKRGQNVTFRCDPISEHNRLYWYRQTLGQGPEFLTYFQNEAQLEKSRLLSDRFSAERPKGSFSTLEIQRTEQGDSAMYLCASSPTGESNQPQHFGDGTRLSIL.

The chain couples TRBV4-1 to TRBJ1-1; D gene uncertain. Per germline, CDR1 MGHRA and CDR2 YSYEKL. Trimming removed 6 bases at V and 4 bases at J, with 15 bases between. The CDR3 is made up of 14 amino acids. The CDR3 sequence: CASRGPLRGTEAFF. CDR3 coding DNA: TGCGCCAGCAGAGGTCCCCTACGGGGCACTGAAGCTTTCTTT.